The 30 T cell receptor beta chains below all came from one sample that was sequenced in a study of blood T cell repertoires in COVID-19. Profiling relied on immunoSEQ multiplex PCR, and the TCRdb table lists in-frame clones only, not all of them. The data show about 140,000 clones, with around 90% seen just once and 9.5% to 12% held by the top ten. Sequencing used peripheral blood. Receptors were obtained from a woman older than 75 with acute or convalescent COVID-19.

The chain joins TRBV5-4 to TRBJ1-4, with a possible D match to TRBD1 (6 bases). V lost 7 bases, J lost 0 bases, and 16 bases lay in between. The V gene's germline CDR1 is SGHNT and CDR2 YYREEE (reference sequence). The CDR3 loop spans 16 amino acids. CDR3 sequence: CASSQGFQATNEKLFF. The CDR3 DNA sequence: TGTGCCAGCTCTCAGGGGTTTCAAGCAACTAATGAAAAACTGTTTTTT.

This clone has only one observation. The gene calls are TRBV7-2 and TRBJ1-1; D gene uncertain. The CDR3 has 13 amino acids. The germline CDR1 and CDR2 sequences are SGHTA and FQGNSA. V dropped 3 bases and J dropped 0 bases, with 5 bases sitting between them. The CDR3, as DNA: TGTGCCAGCAGCTTCAATCTGAACACTGAAGCTTTCTTT. Its translation: CASSFNLNTEAFF.

The chain couples TRBV30 to TRBJ1-6; 7 bases are shared with TRBD1. The CDR3 covers 15 residues. Trimming at V came to 1 base and at J to 10 bases, leaving 10 bases not matched to a gene. CDR1 and CDR2 from the germline V gene are GTSNPN and SVGIG (reference sequence). The CDR3 sequence is CAWSEGALLSSPLHF. The DNA of the CDR3 is TGTGCCTGGAGTGAGGGGGCGCTTCTATCCTCACCCCTCCACTTT.

This clone was detected only a few times. The V and J genes are TRBV16 and TRBJ1-2, with 8 bases matching TRBD1. Losses at the gene ends were 2 bases for V and 4 bases for J; bases not matched to a gene: 3. The CDR3 is made up of 14 amino acids. The germline V gene encodes CDR1 KGHSY and CDR2 FQNENV. CDR3 residues: CASSQGTGIYGYTF. In nucleotides, the CDR3 is TGTGCCAGCAGCCAAGGGACAGGAATCTATGGCTACACCTTC. The variable domain in full, completed from reference TRBV16 and TRBJ1-2, reads GEEVAQTPKHLVRGEGQKAKLYCAPIKGHSYVFWYQQVLKNEFKFLISFQNENVFDETGMPKERFSAKCLPNSPCSLEIQATKLEDSAVYFCASSQGTGIYGYTFGSGTRLTVV.

This clone came up once. V is TRBV12-3 or TRBV12-4 and J is TRBJ2-5; 8 positions agree with TRBD1. With 3 bases clipped from V and 5 bases from J, the junction kept 2 bases outside the gene matches. The CDR3 sequence is 13 residues long. The CDR3 protein is CASSLDREETQYF. For the CDR3, the DNA is TGTGCCAGCAGTTTGGACAGGGAGGAGACCCAGTACTTC.

The chain couples TRBV19 to TRBJ2-2, with a possible D match to TRBD1 (5 bases). This CDR3 is built from 16 residues. The V gene's germline CDR1 is LNHDA and CDR2 SQIVND (reference sequence). Trimming took 2 bases from V and 2 from J, leaving 12 bases between them. The CDR3 loop is CASSIFGQGNTGELFF. CDR3 DNA: TGTGCCAGTAGTATATTTGGCCAGGGCAACACCGGGGAGCTGTTTTTT.

V and J are TRBV6-1 and TRBJ1-2; no clear D. CDR1 and CDR2 from the germline V gene are MNHNS and SASEGT. V shed 2 bases and J shed 0 bases, with 10 bases lying between them. This CDR3 is built from 15 residues. The CDR3 sequence: CASSERRGSNYGYTF. The DNA of the CDR3 is TGTGCCAGCAGTGAACGGCGGGGATCTAACTATGGCTACACCTTC.

This clone turned up a few times. This sequence joins TRBV28 and TRBJ1-6, with a weak D call TRBD1 (6 bases). The CDR3 extends over 17 amino acids. Trimming shortened V by 5 bases and J by 7 bases, and 21 bases separated the two germline ends. Looked up from germline, CDR1 is MDHEN and CDR2 is SYDVKM. The CDR3 here is CASSPGGGGRTNSPLHF. As DNA, the CDR3 is TGTGCCAGCAGTCCCGGGGGCGGGGGACGAACGAATTCACCCCTCCACTTT. Drawing the rest from reference TRBV28 and TRBJ1-6, the complete variable domain is DVKVTQSSRYLVKRTGEKVFLECVQDMDHENMFWYRQDPGLGLRLIYFSYDVKMKEKGDIPEGYSVSREKKERFSLILESASTNQTSMYLCASSPGGGGRTNSPLHFGNGTRLTVT.

The rearrangement uses TRBV2 and TRBJ1-2; 9 bases are a match to TRBD1. Germline V gene data show CDR1 as SNHLY and CDR2 as FYNNEI. Losses at the gene ends were 8 bases for V and 4 bases for J; bases not matched to a gene: 2. The CDR3 totals 12 residues. The CDR3 coding sequence is TGTGCCAGCGGACAGGGGTTCTATGGCTACACCTTC. Residues: CASGQGFYGYTF.

This rearrangement joins TRBV24-1 to TRBJ2-1, with D possibly TRBD2 on 5 matching bases. The CDR3 has 14 amino acids. CDR1 and CDR2 from the germline V gene are KGHDR and SFDVKD. V was trimmed by 5 bases and J by 5 bases, leaving 12 bases between them. For the CDR3, the DNA is TGTGCCACCAGTGGTGGCGGAGCGGACAATGAGCAGTTCTTC. It encodes CATSGGGADNEQFF.

This clone was observed a few times. V is TRBV5-6 and J is TRBJ2-2, with 7 nucleotides matching TRBD2. Per germline, CDR1 SGHDT and CDR2 YYEEEE. The J segment lost 3 bases and the V segment lost 3 bases, leaving 8 bases of the junction unmatched. The CDR3 spans 16 residues. The DNA of the CDR3 is TGTGCCAGCAGCTCGCTGACGGGGGGATACACCGGGGAGCTGTTTTTT. Translated, it gives CASSSLTGGYTGELFF.

This chain joins TRBV5-4 and TRBJ2-3, with TRBD1 matching 8 bases. This CDR3 comprises 15 residues. Trimming took 0 bases from V and 5 from J; bases not matched to a gene: 5. Germline V gene lookup returns CDR1 SGHNT and CDR2 YYREEE (reference sequence). The CDR3 sequence: CASSLAGGDLDTQYF. In DNA form, the CDR3 reads TGTGCCAGCAGCTTGGCAGGGGGCGATCTAGATACGCAGTATTTT.

This chain links TRBV27 with TRBJ1-6; D is possibly TRBD1 (5 bases). Looked up from germline, CDR1 is MNHEY and CDR2 is SMNVEV (reference sequence). The V end lost 3 bases, the J end lost 2 bases, and 8 bases lay between the germline ends. This CDR3 region has 15 residues. CDR3 in DNA: TGTGCCAGCAGTTTTGTAGGGGCCTATAATTCACCCCTCCACTTT. As protein: CASSFVGAYNSPLHF.

The V gene is TRBV7-8, the J gene TRBJ2-5, with TRBD1 identical over 8 bases. Unmatched junction bases numbered 9, after V lost 4 bases and J lost 5 bases. This CDR3 is built from 15 residues. Germline CDR1 is SGHVS and CDR2 is FQNEAQ. The CDR3 DNA reads as TGTGCCAGCAGCTGGGAGACAGGGGATAAGGAGACCCAGTACTTC. It specifies CASSWETGDKETQYF.

The V gene is TRBV7-2, the J gene TRBJ1-1; 8 bases are shared with TRBD1. The V and J ends lost 2 bases and 0 bases, in that order; junction bases with no gene match: 5. Germline V gene sequence: CDR1 SGHTA, CDR2 FQGNSA. This CDR3 contains 16 residues. CDR3 loop: CASSLYTGGMNTEAFF. The CDR3 nucleotides read TGTGCCAGCAGCTTATACACAGGGGGGATGAACACTGAAGCTTTCTTT.

The chain recombines TRBV19 with TRBJ2-2; TRBD2 aligns across 8 bases. The germline V gene has CDR1 LNHDA and CDR2 SQIVND (reference sequence). V gave up 7 bases and J gave up 8 bases; unmatched junction bases: 9. The CDR3 is made up of 14 amino acids. The CDR3 DNA reads as TGTGCCAGTATCAACGCGGGGGGATTGGGGGAGCTGTTTTTT. It specifies CASINAGGLGELFF.

Comments on this clone: Other nucleotide sequences in the sample specify the same CDR3. V is TRBV5-1 and J is TRBJ1-1; 7 nucleotides match TRBD1. The CDR3 is 15 amino acids. Germline lookup yields CDR1 SGHRS and CDR2 YFSETQ. Trimming took 1 base from V and 0 from J; bases not matched to a gene: 3. The CDR3 sequence: CASSLQGVMNTEAFF. DNA for the CDR3: TGCGCCAGCAGCTTGCAGGGGGTCATGAACACTGAAGCTTTCTTT.

The gene calls are TRBV5-1 and TRBJ1-2; 12 nucleotides match TRBD1. Trimming cost V 1 base and J 8 bases; bases outside gene matches: 9. This CDR3 is 16 amino acids long. Germline assignment: CDR1 SGHRS and CDR2 YFSETQ. CDR3 amino acids: CASSLMPGQGARGYTF. In DNA, the CDR3 is TGCGCCAGCAGCTTGATGCCGGGACAGGGGGCACGGGGCTACACCTTC.

This clone was seen more than once but under ten times. The rearrangement uses TRBV11-2 and TRBJ2-7, with 9 bases aligning to TRBD2. The CDR3 contains 15 residues. CDR1 SGHAT and CDR2 FQNNGV come from the germline V gene. The junction had 3 bases not matched to a gene; V was cut back by 2 bases and J by 1 base. The CDR3 DNA follows: TGTGCCAGCAGCTTACGACTAGCGGTATCCTACGAGCAGTACTTC. It specifies CASSLRLAVSYEQYF.

Note on this clone: Other DNA sequences from this sample encode an identical CDR3 as well. The chain carries TRBV5-1 and TRBJ1-2; 11 bases match TRBD1. Germline V gives CDR1 SGHRS, CDR2 YFSETQ. The length of the CDR3 is 14 residues. V trimming: 4 bases; J trimming: 4 bases; junction bases outside the gene matches: 3. The DNA of the CDR3 is TGCGCCAGCAGCCCTGGGACAGGGGGCTATGGCTACACCTTC. The encoded protein is CASSPGTGGYGYTF.

V gene TRBV5-1 combines with J gene TRBJ2-5, with D possibly TRBD2 on 5 matching bases. From germline, CDR1 is SGHRS and CDR2 YFSETQ. There are 14 residues in the CDR3. V lost 0 bases and J 2 bases, leaving 8 bases between the germline ends. The CDR3 DNA is TGCGCCAGCAGCTTGGGGACTCCTCAAGAGACCCAGTACTTC. It translates to CASSLGTPQETQYF. Full variable domain (rest looked up from reference TRBV5-1 and TRBJ2-5): KAGVTQTPRYLIKTRGQQVTLSCSPISGHRSVSWYQQTPGQGLQFLFEYFSETQRNKGNFPGRFSGRQFSNSRSEMNVSTLELGDSALYLCASSLGTPQETQYFGPGTRLLVL.

The chain links TRBV2 to TRBJ1-1, with D maybe TRBD1 (5 bases). CDR3 length: 14 residues. The germline gives CDR1 SNHLY, CDR2 FYNNEI. V lost 4 bases to trimming and J lost 5 bases, with 14 bases between them. The CDR3 here is CASSVQPGGTEAFF. The CDR3 DNA reads as TGTGCCAGCAGTGTCCAACCCGGGGGGACTGAAGCTTTCTTT.

This chain uses TRBV9 with TRBJ2-1, with 10 nucleotides matching TRBD2. The CDR3 has 15 amino acids. Germline assignment: CDR1 SGDLS and CDR2 YYNGEE. V dropped 3 bases and J dropped 4; count of bases not matched to a gene: 4. The CDR3 DNA is TGTGCCAGCAGCGAAGGAGCGGGGGGGTACAATGAGCAGTTCTTC. Translated, it gives CASSEGAGGYNEQFF.

This chain uses TRBV5-1 with TRBJ1-2; D gene ambiguous. Looked up from germline, CDR1 is SGHRS and CDR2 is YFSETQ. V dropped 0 bases and J dropped 6 bases, with 6 bases sitting between them. The CDR3 contains 12 residues. The CDR3 DNA follows: TGCGCCAGCAGCTTGGTGGCAGATGGCTACACCTTC. This codes for CASSLVADGYTF.

This clone occurred once. This chain links TRBV5-4 with TRBJ2-2, with D unresolved. CDR1 SGHNT and CDR2 YYREEE come from the germline V gene (reference sequence). V dropped 3 bases and J dropped 2 bases, with 8 bases sitting between them. The length of the CDR3 is 14 residues. CDR3 in DNA: TGTGCCAGCAGCTCGACGACTAACACCGGGGAGCTGTTTTTT. It translates to CASSSTTNTGELFF.

V is TRBV5-1 and J is TRBJ2-1; 9 bases fit TRBD1. This CDR3 comprises 15 residues. Germline values: CDR1 SGHRS, CDR2 YFSETQ. With 5 bases clipped from V and 4 bases from J, the junction kept 7 bases outside the gene matches. DNA for the CDR3: TGCGCCAGCAGATTAACAGGGGGCGTGTACAATGAGCAGTTCTTC. This sequence encodes CASRLTGGVYNEQFF.

V and J are TRBV7-2 and TRBJ1-2; 7 nucleotides agree with TRBD1. This CDR3 contains 17 residues. The ends lost 5 bases at V and 4 bases at J; junction bases unmatched: 16. The germline V gene has CDR1 SGHTA and CDR2 FQGNSA. The DNA of the CDR3 is TGTGCCAGCAGCCCTACGGTCAGGGTAGGGGGCCGCTATGGCTACACCTTC. This encodes CASSPTVRVGGRYGYTF.

The chain links TRBV18 to TRBJ2-1; the D gene is possibly TRBD1 (6 bases). The CDR3 spans 15 residues. Germline V gives CDR1 KGHSH, CDR2 LQKENI. V lost 3 bases to trimming and J lost 3 bases, with 12 bases between them. This CDR3 is CASSPRDNDYNEQFF. As DNA, the CDR3 is TGTGCCAGCTCACCTAGGGACAACGACTACAATGAGCAGTTCTTC.

This chain links TRBV29-1 with TRBJ1-2, with D possibly being TRBD1 (5 bases). Trimming pared 4 bases from V and 5 bases from J, leaving 17 bases between. Germline V CDR1 and CDR2: SQVTM, ANQGSEA. CDR3 length equals 14 residues. CDR3 residues: CSVVEDNEGYGYTF. The CDR3 DNA follows: TGCAGCGTTGTAGAGGACAACGAAGGGTATGGCTACACCTTC.

The chain links TRBV7-6 to TRBJ1-2; D is unclear. V dropped 5 bases and J dropped 0 bases, with 16 bases sitting between them. The CDR3 runs 16 residues. Germline CDR1 is SGHVS and CDR2 is FNYEAQ. This CDR3 reads CASSAEPRLSNYGYTF. CDR3 nucleotides: TGTGCCAGCAGCGCCGAGCCCAGACTTTCTAACTATGGCTACACCTTC.